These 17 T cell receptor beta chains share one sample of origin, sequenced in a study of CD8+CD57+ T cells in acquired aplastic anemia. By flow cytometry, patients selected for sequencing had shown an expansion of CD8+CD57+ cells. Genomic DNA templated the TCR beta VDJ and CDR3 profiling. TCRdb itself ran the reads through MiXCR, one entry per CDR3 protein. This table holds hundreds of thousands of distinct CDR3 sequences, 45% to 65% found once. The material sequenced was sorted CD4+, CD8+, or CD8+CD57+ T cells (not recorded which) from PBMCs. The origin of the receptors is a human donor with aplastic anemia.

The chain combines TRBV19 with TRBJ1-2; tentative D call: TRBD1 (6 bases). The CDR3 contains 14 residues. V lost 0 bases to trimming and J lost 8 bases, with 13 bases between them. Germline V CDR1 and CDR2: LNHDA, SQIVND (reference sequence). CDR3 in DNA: TGTGCCAGTAGTATAGAGCAGGGGACCGCCGGCTACACCTTC. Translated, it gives CASSIEQGTAGYTF.

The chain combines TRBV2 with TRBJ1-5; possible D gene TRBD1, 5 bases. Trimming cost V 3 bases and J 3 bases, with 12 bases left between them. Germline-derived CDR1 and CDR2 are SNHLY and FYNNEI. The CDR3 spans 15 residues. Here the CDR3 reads CASSELGGVNQPQHF. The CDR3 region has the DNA TGTGCCAGCAGTGAGTTAGGAGGGGTCAATCAGCCCCAGCATTTT.

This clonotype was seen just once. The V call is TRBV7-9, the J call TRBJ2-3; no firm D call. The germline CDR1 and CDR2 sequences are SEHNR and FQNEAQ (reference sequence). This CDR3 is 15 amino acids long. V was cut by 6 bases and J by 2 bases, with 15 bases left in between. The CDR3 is CASRAQVTITDTQYF. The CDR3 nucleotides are TGTGCCAGCAGAGCTCAGGTTACGATCACAGATACGCAGTATTTT. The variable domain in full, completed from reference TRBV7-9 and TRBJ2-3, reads DTGVSQNPRHKITKRGQNVTFRCDPISEHNRLYWYRQTLGQGPEFLTYFQNEAQLEKSRLLSDRFSAERPKGSFSTLEIQRTEQGDSAMYLCASRAQVTITDTQYFGPGTRLTVL.

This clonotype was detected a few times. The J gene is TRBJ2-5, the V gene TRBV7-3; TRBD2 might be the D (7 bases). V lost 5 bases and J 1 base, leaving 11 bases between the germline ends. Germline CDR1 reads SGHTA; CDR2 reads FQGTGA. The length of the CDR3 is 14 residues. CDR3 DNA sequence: TGTGCCAGCAGCGTAGGGGGGGGCCAAGAGACCCAGTACTTC. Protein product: CASSVGGGQETQYF.

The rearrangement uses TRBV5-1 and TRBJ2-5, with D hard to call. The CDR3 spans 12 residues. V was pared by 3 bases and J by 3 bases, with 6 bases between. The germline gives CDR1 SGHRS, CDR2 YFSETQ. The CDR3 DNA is TGCGCCAGCAGCTGGTCTGAAGAGACCCAGTACTTC. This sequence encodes CASSWSEETQYF.

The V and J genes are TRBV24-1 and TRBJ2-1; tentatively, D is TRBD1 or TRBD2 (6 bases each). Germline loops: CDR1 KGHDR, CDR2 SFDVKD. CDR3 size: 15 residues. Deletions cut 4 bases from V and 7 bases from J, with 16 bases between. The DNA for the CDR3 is TGTGCCACCAGTGAGGGGGGCGACAGGAGGAATGAGCAGTTCTTC. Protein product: CATSEGGDRRNEQFF.

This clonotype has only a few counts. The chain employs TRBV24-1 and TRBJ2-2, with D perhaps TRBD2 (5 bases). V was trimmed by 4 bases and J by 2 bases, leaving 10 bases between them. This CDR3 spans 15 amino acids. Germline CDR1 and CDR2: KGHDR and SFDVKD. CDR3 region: CATSDPRGNTGELFF. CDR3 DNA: TGTGCCACCAGTGACCCACGGGGTAACACCGGGGAGCTGTTTTTT.

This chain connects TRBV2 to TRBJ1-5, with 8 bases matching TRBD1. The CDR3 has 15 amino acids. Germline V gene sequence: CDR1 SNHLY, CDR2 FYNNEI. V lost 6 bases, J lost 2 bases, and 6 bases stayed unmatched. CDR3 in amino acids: CASSQLGQGNQPQHF. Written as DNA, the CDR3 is TGTGCCAGCAGCCAGTTGGGACAGGGCAATCAGCCCCAGCATTTT.

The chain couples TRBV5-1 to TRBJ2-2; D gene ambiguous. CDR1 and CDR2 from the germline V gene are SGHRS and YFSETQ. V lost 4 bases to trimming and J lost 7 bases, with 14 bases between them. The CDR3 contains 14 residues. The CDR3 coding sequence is TGCGCCAGCAGCCTCGCAGGACGGTTCGGGGAGCTGTTTTTT. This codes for CASSLAGRFGELFF.

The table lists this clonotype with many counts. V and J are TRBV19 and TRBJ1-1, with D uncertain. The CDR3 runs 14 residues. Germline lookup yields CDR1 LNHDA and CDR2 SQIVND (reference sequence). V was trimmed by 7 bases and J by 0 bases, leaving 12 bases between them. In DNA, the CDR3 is TGTGCCAGTACGGTGTCGATGGTGAACACTGAAGCTTTCTTT. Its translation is CASTVSMVNTEAFF. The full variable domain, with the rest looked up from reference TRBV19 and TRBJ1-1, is DGGITQSPKYLFRKEGQNVTLSCEQNLNHDAMYWYRQDPGQGLRLIYYSQIVNDFQKGDIAEGYSVSREKKESFPLTVTSAQKNPTAFYLCASTVSMVNTEAFFGQGTRLTVV.

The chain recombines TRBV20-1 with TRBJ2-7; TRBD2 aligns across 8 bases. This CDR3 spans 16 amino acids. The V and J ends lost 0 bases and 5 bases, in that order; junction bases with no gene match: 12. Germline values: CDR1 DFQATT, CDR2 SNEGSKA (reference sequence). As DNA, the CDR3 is TGCAGTGCTAGAGATACAGCGGGGGCCCTCTGGAACGAGCAGTACTTC. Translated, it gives CSARDTAGALWNEQYF.

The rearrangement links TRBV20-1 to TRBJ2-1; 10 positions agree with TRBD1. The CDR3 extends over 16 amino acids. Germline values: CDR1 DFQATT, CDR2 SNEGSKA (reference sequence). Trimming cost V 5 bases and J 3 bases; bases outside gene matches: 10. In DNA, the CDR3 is TGCAGTGCTTTCCGGGGACAGGGGACCCACTACAATGAGCAGTTCTTC. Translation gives CSAFRGQGTHYNEQFF.

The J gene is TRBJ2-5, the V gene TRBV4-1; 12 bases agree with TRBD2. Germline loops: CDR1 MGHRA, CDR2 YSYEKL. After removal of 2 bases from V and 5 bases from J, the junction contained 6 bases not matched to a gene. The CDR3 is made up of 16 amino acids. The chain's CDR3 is CASSQSTSGRGETQYF. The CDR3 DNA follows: TGCGCCAGCAGCCAATCGACTAGCGGGAGAGGGGAGACCCAGTACTTC.

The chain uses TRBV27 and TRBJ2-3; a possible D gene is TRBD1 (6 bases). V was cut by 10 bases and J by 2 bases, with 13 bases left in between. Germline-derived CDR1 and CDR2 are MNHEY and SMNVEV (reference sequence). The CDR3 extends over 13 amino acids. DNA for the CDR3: TGTGCCAAAGACAGGACCTCCACAGATACGCAGTATTTT. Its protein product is CAKDRTSTDTQYF.

The CDR3 coding sequence is TGTGCCATCATGACGGGGGGGGTGGAGACCCAGTACTTC. It specifies CAIMTGGVETQYF. The genes are TRBV10-3 and TRBJ2-5; TRBD2 agrees at 8 bases. Germline-derived CDR1 and CDR2 are ENHRY and SYGVKD. The CDR3 is 13 residues long. The ends lost 7 bases at V and 5 bases at J; junction bases unmatched: 6.

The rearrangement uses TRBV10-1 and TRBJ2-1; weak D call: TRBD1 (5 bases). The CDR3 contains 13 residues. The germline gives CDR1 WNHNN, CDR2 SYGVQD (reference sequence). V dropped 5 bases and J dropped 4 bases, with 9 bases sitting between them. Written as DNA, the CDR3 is TGCGCCAGCAGTCGGACACGTTACAATGAGCAGTTCTTC. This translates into CASSRTRYNEQFF.

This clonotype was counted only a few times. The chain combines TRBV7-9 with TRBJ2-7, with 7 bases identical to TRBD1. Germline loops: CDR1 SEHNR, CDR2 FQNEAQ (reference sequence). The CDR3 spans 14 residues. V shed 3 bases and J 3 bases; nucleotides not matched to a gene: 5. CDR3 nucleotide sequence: TGTGCCAGCAGCTTTGGGACAGCTAACTACGAGCAGTACTTC. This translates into CASSFGTANYEQYF.